One sample yielded the 8 T cell receptor beta chains listed below, sequenced in a study of cytomegalovirus exposure and HLA in healthy donors listed by TCRdb under 2017. Library generation was performed with the immunoSEQ multiplex PCR assay. For the multiplex PCR, a mixture combining 60 forward primers for TCR Vbeta segments and 13 reverse primers for TCR Jbeta segments was used. TCRdb carries this immuneACCESS record with in-frame sequences only. Its versions omit some clonotypes, under half of them owing to an unresolved V gene in the studies checked, with the rest unexplained. This sample comprises 150,000 or so clones, about 70% of them detected only once. The ten largest clones represent more than 9% of the sample. The specimen was PBMCs. The receptors here all came from a man aged 25-40 years in good health and CMV-seropositive.

The V call is TRBV27, the J call TRBJ1-6; a weak D match, TRBD1 (6 bases). Germline V gene sequence: CDR1 MNHEY, CDR2 SMNVEV (reference sequence). V was clipped by 6 bases and J by 8 bases, with 14 bases between them. There are 14 residues in the CDR3. CDR3 bases: TGTGCCAGCAGACCTGGGGGCGCATATTCACCCCTCCACTTT. Translated: CASRPGGAYSPLHF.

This clone was seen more than once but under ten times. The gene calls are TRBV6-5 and TRBJ1-2, with D perhaps matching TRBD1 (5 bases). Germline loops: CDR1 MNHEY, CDR2 SVGAGI. V was shortened by 4 bases and J by 2 bases, with 8 bases between the two germline ends. The length of the CDR3 is 13 residues. For the CDR3, the DNA is TGTGCCAGCAGTTCGACAGTAAACTATGGCTACACCTTC. Its translation is CASSSTVNYGYTF.

The V call is TRBV5-1, the J call TRBJ1-1, with D tentatively TRBD1 (5 bases). Germline-derived CDR1 and CDR2 are SGHRS and YFSETQ. V lost 2 bases and J 0 bases, leaving 20 bases between the germline ends. CDR3 size: 18 residues. The CDR3 nucleotides read TGCGCCAGCAGCTTCGGCAGGGCCCCGGCACTTATGAACACTGAAGCTTTCTTT. As protein: CASSFGRAPALMNTEAFF.

This clone was found a few times. This sequence joins TRBV7-9 and TRBJ2-1; tentatively, D is TRBD2 (6 bases). Trimming removed 4 bases at V and 0 bases at J, with 13 bases between. The germline V gene has CDR1 SEHNR and CDR2 FQNEAQ (reference sequence). The CDR3 loop spans 16 amino acids. CDR3 region: CASSYRRAGSYNEQFF. Here the CDR3 DNA reads TGTGCCAGCAGCTACCGGAGGGCCGGCTCCTACAATGAGCAGTTCTTC.

The CDR3 sequence is CASSLGWRYNYEQYF. DNA of the CDR3: TGTGCCAGCAGCTTGGGCTGGAGGTACAACTACGAGCAGTACTTC. The V call is TRBV5-6, the J call TRBJ2-7; possibly TRBD2 for D (5 bases). This CDR3 is built from 15 residues. The germline V gene has CDR1 SGHDT and CDR2 YYEEEE. V was shortened by 0 bases and J by 3 bases, with 13 bases between the two germline ends.

The rearrangement joins TRBV30 to TRBJ1-1; D is unresolved. Trimming took off 3 bases at V and 0 bases at J, with 5 bases between the two ends. CDR1 GTSNPN and CDR2 SVGIG come from the germline V gene (reference sequence). This CDR3 is built from 12 residues. The chain's CDR3 is CAWRGMNTEAFF. DNA of the CDR3: TGTGCCTGGAGGGGCATGAACACTGAAGCTTTCTTT.

The CDR3 DNA reads TGTGCCAGCAGTTACGGAGCGGGAGGGGACAATGAGCAGTTCTTC. Its translation is CASSYGAGGDNEQFF. This chain joins TRBV6-5 and TRBJ2-1, with 10 bases matching TRBD2. Germline CDR1 MNHEY, CDR2 SVGAGI. The CDR3 spans 15 residues. V lost 2 bases, J lost 5 bases, and 3 bases stayed unmatched.

This clone was picked up a small number of times. This rearrangement joins TRBV28 to TRBJ1-2; D unclear. This CDR3 is 11 amino acids long. The V and J ends lost 6 bases and 8 bases respectively, with 10 bases between them. CDR1 MDHEN and CDR2 SYDVKM come from the germline V gene. The CDR3 DNA reads TGTGCCAGCAGAATCCAAGAGGGCTACACCTTC. It is translated as CASRIQEGYTF.